The text below deals with one T cell receptor (beta chain). An end of the junction does not agree with germline; a read error may underlie this. These data are taken from a study of neoadjuvant anti-PD-1 for oral cavity cancer. Study at large: Patients without progression received a fourth nivolumab dose around day 43, then surgical resection on days 50-56.

PBMC libraries mostly used approximately 0.5 ug of input genomic DNA, with six replicates per sample. Profiled with immunoSEQ multiplex PCR; TCRdb holds only in-frame clones, not every one. The sample shows approximately 74,000 clones, approximately 80% of them seen only once. Patients were newly diagnosed with stage II-IVA oral cavity squamous cell carcinoma without prior systemic or radiation treatment. Cohort: HPV-negative, locally advanced oral cavity squamous cell carcinoma patients. There are 10 residues in the CDR3. The V gene's germline CDR1 is DFQATT and CDR2 SNEGSKA (reference sequence). This sequence joins TRBV20-1 and TRBJ2-1; D gene unclear. The sequenced sample was PBMCs, obtained before nivolumab (anti-PD-1) treatment. The receptor was derived from a person aged 35-79 years with oral cavity squamous cell carcinoma. Here the CDR3 reads CSGRKDEQFF. CDR3 nucleotides: TGCAGTGGTAGAAAGGATGAGCAGTTCTTC.